This is a list of T cell receptor beta chains from one sample in a study of blood T cell repertoires in COVID-19. TCRdb's table, derived via immunoSEQ multiplex PCR, lists solely in-frame clones and lacks some. Of some 240,000 clones listed, roughly 83% were seen once; the top ten hold more than 9.5%. The source material was peripheral blood. These receptors were collected from a woman aged 80 or over with acute or convalescent COVID-19. Both conserved end residues are part of each CDR3. The D gene is left open where the match is weak. Size values are once, few and many counts, or a class for expanded clones, and some rows have none.

CASSSQGPRGAETQYF TGCGCCAGCAGCTCACAGGGCCCCCGGGGGGCAGAGACCCAGTACTTC - TRBV5-1 16 - TRBJ2-5
CASSLPGVEEKLFF TGTGCCAGCAGCTTACCGGGGGTAGAGGAAAAACTGTTTTTT - TRBV5-5 14 - TRBJ1-4
CASSQMTSGYNEQFF TGTGCCAGCAGCCAGATGACTAGCGGGTACAATGAGCAGTTCTTC - TRBV4-2 15 TRBD2 TRBJ2-1
CASSSTGRNTEAFF TGTGCCAGCAGCTCCACAGGACGGAACACTGAAGCTTTCTTT - TRBV28 14 - TRBJ1-1
CASSPGQKHTGELFF TGTGCCAGCAGCCCGGGACAGAAACACACCGGGGAGCTGTTTTTT - TRBV2 15 TRBD1 TRBJ2-2
CASSPKTRQGNEQFF TGTGCCAGCAGCCCAAAGACGAGACAGGGCAATGAGCAGTTCTTC few TRBV7-9 15 TRBD1 TRBJ2-1
CASSEGTGKPGANVLTF TGTGCCAGCAGTGAAGGGACAGGGAAACCCGGGGCCAACGTCCTGACTTTC - TRBV2 17 TRBD1 TRBJ2-6
CASSLNVAQQETQYF TGCGCCAGCAGCCTCAACGTGGCCCAACAAGAGACCCAGTACTTC - TRBV5-1 15 - TRBJ2-5
CASGLGVGQTGNTIYF TGTGCTAGTGGTTTGGGTGTCGGACAGACTGGAAACACCATATATTTT - TRBV12-5 16 - TRBJ1-3
CASSPGRQAATNEKLFF TGTGCCAGCAGCCCGGGGCGACAGGCGGCAACTAATGAAAAACTGTTTTTT few TRBV7-9 17 - TRBJ1-4
CASRLQGSNTGELFF TGTGCCAGCAGATTACAGGGGTCGAACACCGGGGAGCTGTTTTTT - TRBV28 15 TRBD1 TRBJ2-2
CASSGTELAKNIQYF TGTGCCAGCAGCGGGACAGAACTAGCCAAAAACATTCAGTACTTC - TRBV5-6 15 TRBD1 TRBJ2-4
CSASEGGGATYEQYF TGCAGTGCTAGTGAGGGCGGGGGGGCCACCTACGAGCAGTACTTC few TRBV20-1 15 TRBD2 TRBJ2-7
CASSFGQGAPGGNTIYF TGTGCCAGCAGCTTCGGACAGGGGGCCCCCGGAGGAAACACCATATATTTT - TRBV7-8 17 TRBD1 TRBJ1-3
CASRLGAQETQYF TGCGCCAGCAGACTGGGGGCACAAGAGACCCAGTACTTC - TRBV5-1 13 - TRBJ2-5
CASSSRRDRGGHEQFF TGTGCCAGCAGCTCCCGGAGGGACAGGGGAGGTCATGAGCAGTTCTTC - TRBV11-1 16 TRBD1 TRBJ2-1
CASFQDRSSPRGADTQYF TGTGCCAGTTTCCAGGACAGGAGTTCCCCCCGTGGCGCAGATACGCAGTATTTT - TRBV18 18 TRBD1 TRBJ2-3
CASSPSTGRMNTEAFF TGTGCCAGCTCACCCTCAACAGGGCGCATGAACACTGAAGCTTTCTTT - TRBV18 16 - TRBJ1-1
CASSLAQGFGNEQFF TGCGCCAGCAGCTTGGCACAGGGGTTCGGCAATGAGCAGTTCTTC - TRBV5-1 15 TRBD1 TRBJ2-1
CATAAAGEKLFF TGTGCCACCGCCGCCGCCGGTGAAAAACTGTTTTTT once TRBV15 12 - TRBJ1-4
CASSEAQGAGELFF TGTGCCAGCAGTGAAGCGCAGGGGGCCGGGGAGCTGTTTTTT - TRBV2 14 TRBD1 TRBJ2-2
CASSRTGRNGELFF TGTGCCAGCAGCCGGACAGGGAGGAACGGGGAGCTGTTTTTT - TRBV3-1/TRBV3-2 14 TRBD1 TRBJ2-2
CASSESRGPGQPQHF TGCGCCAGCAGTGAGTCCCGAGGGCCCGGTCAGCCCCAGCATTTT - TRBV10-2 15 - TRBJ1-5
CASRSTSGGYEQYF TGTGCCAGCAGGTCTACTAGCGGGGGTTACGAGCAGTACTTC many TRBV2 14 TRBD2 TRBJ2-7
CASSKWRGLISYEQYF TGTGCCAGCAGCAAATGGAGGGGCCTTATATCCTACGAGCAGTACTTC - TRBV21-1 16 - TRBJ2-7
CASSLDTTYEQYF TGTGCCAGCAGCTTGGACACGACCTACGAGCAGTACTTC - TRBV5-4 13 - TRBJ2-7
CASSLGWMTGVSQETQYF TGTGCCAGCAGCTTAGGGTGGATGACAGGGGTTTCCCAAGAGACCCAGTACTTC - TRBV7-9 18 TRBD1 TRBJ2-5